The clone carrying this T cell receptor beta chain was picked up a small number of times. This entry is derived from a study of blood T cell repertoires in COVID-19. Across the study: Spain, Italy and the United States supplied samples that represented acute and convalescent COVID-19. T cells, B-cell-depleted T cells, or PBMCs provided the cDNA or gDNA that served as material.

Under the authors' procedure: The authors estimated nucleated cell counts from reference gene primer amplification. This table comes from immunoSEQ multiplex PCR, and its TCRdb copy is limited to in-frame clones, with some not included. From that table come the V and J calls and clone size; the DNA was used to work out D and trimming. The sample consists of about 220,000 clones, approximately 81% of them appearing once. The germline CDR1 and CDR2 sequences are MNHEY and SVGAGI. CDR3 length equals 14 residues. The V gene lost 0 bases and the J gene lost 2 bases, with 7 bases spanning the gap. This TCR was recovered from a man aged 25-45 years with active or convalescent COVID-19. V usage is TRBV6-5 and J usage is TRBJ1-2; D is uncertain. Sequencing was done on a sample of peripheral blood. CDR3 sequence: CASSYSGGNYGYTF. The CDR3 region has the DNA TGTGCCAGCAGTTACTCAGGAGGGAACTATGGCTACACCTTC.